Listed here is a single T cell receptor (beta chain). This sample is drawn from a study of T cell changes during pregnancy in multiple sclerosis. TCRdb keeps only in-frame clones here, not all; method: immunoSEQ multiplex PCR. The sample yields tens of thousands of clones, more than 85% seen once. The junction had 7 bases not matched to a gene; V was cut back by 6 bases and J by 0 bases. The CDR3 covers 15 residues. Germline assignment: CDR1 LGHNT and CDR2 FRNRAP. The receptor was derived from a female donor in good health, enrolled as a control in a pregnancy study. This rearrangement joins TRBV12-5 to TRBJ1-1, with 7 bases fitting TRBD1. Specimen: CD4+ T cells from peripheral blood mononuclear cells, collected in the second trimester of pregnancy. CDR3 DNA sequence: TGTGCTAGTGGAGACCGGGACAGCTTGAACACTGAAGCTTTCTTT. Its translation: CASGDRDSLNTEAFF.